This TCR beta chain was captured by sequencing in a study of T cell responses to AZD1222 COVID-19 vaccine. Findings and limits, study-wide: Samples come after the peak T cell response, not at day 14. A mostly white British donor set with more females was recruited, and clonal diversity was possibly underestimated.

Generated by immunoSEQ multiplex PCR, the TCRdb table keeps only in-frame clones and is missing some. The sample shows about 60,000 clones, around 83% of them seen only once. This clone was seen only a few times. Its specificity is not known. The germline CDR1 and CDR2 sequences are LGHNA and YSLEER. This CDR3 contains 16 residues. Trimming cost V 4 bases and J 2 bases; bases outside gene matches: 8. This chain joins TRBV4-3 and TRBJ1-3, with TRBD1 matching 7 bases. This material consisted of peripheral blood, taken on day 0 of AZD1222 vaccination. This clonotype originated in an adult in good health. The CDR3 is CASSLGQEGAGNTIYF. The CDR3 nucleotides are TGCGCCAGCAGCCTAGGACAGGAAGGGGCTGGAAACACCATATATTTT.